This TCR beta chain was documented in a study of T cells in Graves' hyperthyroidism and ophthalmopathy. The study's findings and limits: A model using 13 V-J features told ophthalmopathy apart from stable hyperthyroidism. Blood also contained most expanded thyroid clonotypes above 0.001.

Trimming left V 1 base short and J 0 bases short, with 10 bases between. This CDR3 contains 16 residues. Germline CDR1 is SGHVS and CDR2 is FQNEAQ. This clonotype was recorded many times. Its antigen is currently unknown. The CDR3 regions of TCR beta were amplified from RNA transcripts. The HTBI primer set was used in a first-round RT-PCR of the TCR CDR3. Using its own MiXCR run on the multiplex PCR reads, TCRdb lists one record per CDR3 protein. The sample holds a few hundred thousand distinct CDR3 sequences; roughly 20% are singletons and the top ten take roughly 29%. This chain links TRBV7-8 with TRBJ1-5; perhaps TRBD1 as D (5 bases). The sequenced sample consisted of blood. This sequence was found in a man aged 18 to 35 with Graves' hyperthyroidism. The CDR3: CASSLEGVSSNQPQHF. In DNA form, the CDR3 reads TGTGCCAGCAGCTTAGAAGGGGTATCTAGCAATCAGCCCCAGCATTTT.